The T cell receptor (beta chain) under discussion was sequenced for a study of T-cell memory formation after mild COVID-19. 5'RACE primed at constant segments yielded TCR alpha and TCR beta cDNA libraries bearing sample barcodes and UMIs. MiXCR, run by TCRdb on the 5' RACE reads, gives a single entry per CDR3 protein. The repertoire holds fewer than 450,000 distinct CDR3 sequences, around 20% seen once, with around 13% in the top ten. This clonotype was seen more than once but under ten times. The antigen remains unidentified. Notes on the study in general: Second-wave clones with a day 37 peak had unconfirmed SARS-CoV-2 specificity.

Material: PBMCs or a T cell subset sorted from them (not recorded which). This TCR came from an adult woman who had mild COVID-19 (a few samples of this study predate the infection). Cell type and time point are not known.

The DNA of the CDR3 is TGCGCCAGCAGCCATCCCCTGTCAGATACGCAGTATTTT. This codes for CASSHPLSDTQYF. V is TRBV4-1 and J is TRBJ2-3; D unresolved. The germline CDR1 and CDR2 sequences are MGHRA and YSYEKL. The CDR3 extends over 13 amino acids. V was trimmed by 3 bases and J by 4 bases, leaving 8 bases between them.